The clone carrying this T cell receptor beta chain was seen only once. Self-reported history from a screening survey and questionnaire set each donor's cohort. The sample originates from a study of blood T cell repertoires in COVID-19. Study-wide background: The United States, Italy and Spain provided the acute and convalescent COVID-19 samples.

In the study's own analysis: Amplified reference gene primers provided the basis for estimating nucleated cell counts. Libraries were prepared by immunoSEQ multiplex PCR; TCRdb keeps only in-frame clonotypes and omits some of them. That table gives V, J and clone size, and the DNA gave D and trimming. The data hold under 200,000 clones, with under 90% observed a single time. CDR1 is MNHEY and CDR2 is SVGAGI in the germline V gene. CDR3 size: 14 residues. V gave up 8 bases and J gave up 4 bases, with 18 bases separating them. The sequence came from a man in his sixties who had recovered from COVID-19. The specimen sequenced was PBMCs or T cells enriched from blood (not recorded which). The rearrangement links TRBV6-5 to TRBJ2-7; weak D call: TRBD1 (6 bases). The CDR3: CASEEQGDVYEQYF. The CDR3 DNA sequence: TGTGCCAGCGAAGAACAGGGAGATGTTTACGAGCAGTACTTC.